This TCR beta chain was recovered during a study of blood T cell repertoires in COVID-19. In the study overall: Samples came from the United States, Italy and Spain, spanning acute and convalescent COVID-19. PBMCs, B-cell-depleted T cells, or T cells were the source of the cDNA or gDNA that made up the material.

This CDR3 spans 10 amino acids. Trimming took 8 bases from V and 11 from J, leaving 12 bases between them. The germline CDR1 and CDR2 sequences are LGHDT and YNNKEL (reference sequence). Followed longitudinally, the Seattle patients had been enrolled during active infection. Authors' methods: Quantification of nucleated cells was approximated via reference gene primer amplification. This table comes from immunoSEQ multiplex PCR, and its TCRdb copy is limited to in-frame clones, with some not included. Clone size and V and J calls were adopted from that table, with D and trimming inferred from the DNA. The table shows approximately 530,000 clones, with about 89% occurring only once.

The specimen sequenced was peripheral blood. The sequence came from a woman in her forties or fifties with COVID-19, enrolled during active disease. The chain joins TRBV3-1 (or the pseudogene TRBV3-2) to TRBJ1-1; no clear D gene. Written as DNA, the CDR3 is TGTGCCAGCGGGGAGACTTTGGCTTTCTTT. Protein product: CASGETLAFF.